The 7 T cell receptor beta chains below were found in one sample sequenced in a study of blood T cell repertoires in COVID-19. Clones were sequenced by immunoSEQ multiplex PCR, and TCRdb holds only the in-frame ones, with some missing. The sample includes around 150,000 clones, about 86% of them seen just once. The sample was peripheral blood. These receptors all stem from a man aged 55-75 years with acute or convalescent COVID-19.

The rearrangement uses TRBV5-1 and TRBJ1-6; 7 bases match TRBD1. Trimming took 4 bases from V and 6 from J; bases not matched to a gene: 4. Germline-derived CDR1 and CDR2 are SGHRS and YFSETQ. The CDR3 sequence is 14 residues long. The CDR3 nucleotides are TGCGCCAGCAGCCCCGGGACAGTTAATTCACCCCTCCACTTT. Its protein is CASSPGTVNSPLHF.

This chain joins TRBV5-4 and TRBJ1-1; a possible D gene is TRBD1 (5 bases). Germline CDR1 and CDR2: SGHNT and YYREEE (reference sequence). This CDR3 spans 14 amino acids. The V end was cut by 0 bases, the J end by 10 bases, with 16 bases between. DNA for the CDR3: TGTGCCAGCAGCTTGGCCTGGGGCAGGGAGGGAGCTTTCTTT. Protein: CASSLAWGREGAFF.

This clone occurred a few times. The CDR3 nucleotides are TGTGCCAGCAGCTCAAGGGACAGGGTACCAGATACGCAGTATTTT. Translation: CASSSRDRVPDTQYF. This chain links TRBV9 with TRBJ2-3; 9 positions match TRBD1. The length of the CDR3 is 15 residues. The V and J ends lost 4 bases and 4 bases, in that order; junction bases with no gene match: 7. The germline CDR1 and CDR2 sequences are SGDLS and YYNGEE.

V gene TRBV19 combines with J gene TRBJ2-1, with 9 bases fitting TRBD2. Germline V gene sequence: CDR1 LNHDA, CDR2 SQIVND (reference sequence). CDR3 length: 15 amino acids. J lost 6 bases, V lost 6 bases, and 9 bases had no gene match. The CDR3 nucleotides are TGTGCCAGTAGCCAGACGGGACTAGCCCTCAATGAGCAGTTCTTC. It codes for CASSQTGLALNEQFF.

CDR3 sequence reads: CASSLAVHGEQYF. The CDR3 DNA reads TGTGCCAGCAGCTTAGCCGTCCACGGCGAGCAGTACTTC. The chain is built from TRBV11-3 and TRBJ2-7; D gene unclear. CDR3 length: 13 amino acids. The V end was cut by 1 base, the J end by 6 bases, with 10 bases between. Germline V gene data show CDR1 as SGHNT and CDR2 as YENEEA.

This sequence joins TRBV28 and TRBJ1-4; 9 bases agree with TRBD1. V lost 6 bases and J lost 8; bases outside the gene matches: 7. CDR1 and CDR2 (germline): MDHEN, SYDVKM. The CDR3 totals 14 residues. The CDR3 spells CASSGGQGFEKLFF. In DNA form, the CDR3 reads TGTGCCAGCAGCGGGGGACAGGGATTCGAAAAACTGTTTTTT.

This chain links TRBV7-9 with TRBJ1-2; TRBD1 is a possible D gene (5 bases). CDR3 length equals 12 residues. Germline-derived CDR1 and CDR2 are SEHNR and FQNEAQ (reference sequence). Trimming took 1 base from V and 7 from J, leaving 7 bases between them. This CDR3 is CASSLGGVGYTF. The CDR3 coding sequence is TGTGCCAGCAGCTTAGGGGGGGTTGGCTACACCTTC.